The present T cell receptor (beta chain) was sequenced within a study of T cells in Graves' hyperthyroidism and ophthalmopathy. CDR1 and CDR2 from the germline V gene are SGHTA and FQGNSA. The CDR3 contains 14 residues. V lost 4 bases to trimming and J lost 1 base, with 10 bases between them. Amplification targeted TCR beta CDR3 regions from RNA transcripts. TCR CDR3 underwent first-round RT-PCR with the HTBI primer set. TCRdb passed the multiplex PCR reads through MiXCR, listing each CDR3 protein once. The sample consists of fewer than 750,000 distinct CDR3 sequences, roughly 14% of them appearing once.

The rearrangement links TRBV7-2 to TRBJ1-1, with D unclear. Sequencing used blood. The clonotype originates from a woman in her 40s with Graves' ophthalmopathy. The CDR3, as DNA: TGTGCCAGCAGCTCCGGACTGTGGAACACTGAAGCTTTCTTT. Protein: CASSSGLWNTEAFF.